A single sample gave rise to the 9 T cell receptor beta chains below, sequenced in a study of beta chain features in type 1 diabetes. The authors reverse transcribed all of the isolated RNA, so sequencing captured expressed TCRB transcripts. Generated by immunoSEQ multiplex PCR, the TCRdb table keeps only in-frame clones and is missing some. The sample records about 360,000 clones, about 12% being singletons. Sample: naive CD4+ T cells from blood. The source of these receptors is a man aged 18 to 30 in good health.

This clone was seen a few times. J is TRBJ2-3 and V is TRBV7-2, with 8 nucleotides matching TRBD2. Germline V gene lookup returns CDR1 SGHTA and CDR2 FQGNSA. The CDR3 consists of 15 residues. The V gene end was trimmed by 5 bases and the J gene end by 0 bases; junction bases not matched to a gene: 4. This CDR3 reads CASSDSGASTDTQYF. In nucleotides, the CDR3 is TGTGCCAGCAGCGATAGCGGGGCTAGCACAGATACGCAGTATTTT.

This clone was seen a handful of times. The chain uses TRBV7-9 and TRBJ2-7, with D unclear. V lost 2 bases and J 0 bases, leaving 5 bases between the germline ends. The CDR3 is 13 amino acids. CDR1 and CDR2 (germline): SEHNR, FQNEAQ (reference sequence). The CDR3: CASSLTPSYEQYF. DNA of the CDR3: TGTGCCAGCAGCTTAACACCCTCCTACGAGCAGTACTTC.

The chain employs TRBV6-1 and TRBJ2-7, with D unresolved. CDR1 is MNHNS, CDR2 SASEGT, per germline. There are 15 residues in the CDR3. Trimming stripped 5 bases from V and 2 bases from J, with 16 bases between. The CDR3 spells CASSLERLSAYEQYF. The CDR3, as DNA: TGTGCCAGCAGTCTTGAACGTCTAAGCGCCTACGAGCAGTACTTC.

There are a few counts of this clone. Here the CDR3 DNA reads TGTGCCAGCGGGGAGACAGGGGGGGGCAATGAGCAGTTCTTC. Translated: CASGETGGGNEQFF. The gene calls are TRBV7-3 and TRBJ2-1; 9 positions agree with TRBD1. V lost 8 bases and J lost 6; bases outside the gene matches: 8. Germline CDR1 is SGHTA and CDR2 is FQGTGA. This CDR3 has 14 amino acids. The complete variable domain, with remaining parts taken from reference TRBV7-3 and TRBJ2-1, reads GAGVSQTPSNKVTEKGKYVELRCDPISGHTALYWYRQSLGQGPEFLIYFQGTGAADDSGLPNDRFFAVRPEGSVSTLKIQRTERGDSAVYLCASGETGGGNEQFFGPGTRLTVL.

The chain combines TRBV4-2 with TRBJ2-7; 10 bases agree with TRBD2. Germline V lookup: CDR1 LGHNA, CDR2 YNFKEQ. The V and J ends lost 1 base and 2 bases, in that order; junction bases with no gene match: 14. The CDR3 consists of 19 residues. The CDR3 nucleotides are TGTGCCAGCAGCCAAGTCCTAGCGGGAGAAACCACCTTCGCCTACGAGCAGTACTTC. As protein: CASSQVLAGETTFAYEQYF.

This clone was detected only a few times. The V gene is TRBV4-1, the J gene TRBJ2-1; the match to TRBD2 covers 10 bases. The germline V gene has CDR1 MGHRA and CDR2 YSYEKL. The CDR3 covers 15 residues. Losses at the gene ends were 3 bases for V and 7 bases for J; bases not matched to a gene: 6. CDR3 bases: TGCGCCAGCAGCCATTCGGGACTAGCGTCAAATGAGCAGTTCTTC. Encoded protein: CASSHSGLASNEQFF.

The sample holds a few counts of this clone. V usage is TRBV2 and J usage is TRBJ2-7; TRBD2 aligns across 8 bases. V was clipped by 6 bases and J by 3 bases; unmatched bases: 4. The CDR3 length is 13 residues. The germline V gene encodes CDR1 SNHLY and CDR2 FYNNEI. CDR3 sequence reads: CASRGTRLYEQYF. CDR3 bases: TGTGCCAGCAGGGGGACTAGACTCTACGAGCAGTACTTC.

The CDR3 DNA sequence: TGTGCCAGCAGTAAGGGCGGGAGCTCCTACGAGCAGTACTTC. Translated, it gives CASSKGGSSYEQYF. V and J are TRBV28 and TRBJ2-7; 7 bases agree with TRBD2. The CDR3 has 14 amino acids. V lost 5 bases to trimming and J lost 0 bases; unmatched junction nucleotides: 4. Germline assignment: CDR1 MDHEN and CDR2 SYDVKM.

The J gene is TRBJ2-5, the V gene TRBV7-2; 8 positions match TRBD2. Trimming at V came to 7 bases and at J to 4 bases, leaving 5 bases not matched to a gene. The CDR3 extends over 13 amino acids. Germline CDR1 SGHTA, CDR2 FQGNSA. For the CDR3, the DNA is TGTGCCAGCAACACCGGGGGGGTAGAGACCCAGTACTTC. This codes for CASNTGGVETQYF.